The 29 T cell receptor beta chains below were found in one sample sequenced in a study of PD-1 blockade in classical Hodgkin lymphoma (dated by TCRdb to the early 2020s). Receptor amplification or capture employed the immunoSEQ multiplex PCR assay. TCRdb holds this immuneACCESS table with in-frame rearrangements only. Some clones are missing; in checked studies, unresolved V genes explain under half, and the rest has no known cause. This sample gives more than 140,000 clones in total; approximately 81% of them show up just once. The top ten clones comprise roughly 9.8% of the sample. What this sample's time point label stands for: cycle 2 day 1 (C2D1) of nivolumab. Relapse after autologous stem cell transplantation had occurred in all trial patients, and cohorts A, B and C were distinguished by prior brentuximab vedotin exposure. Sequenced material: peripheral blood mononuclear cells (PBMCs), taken before the second cycle of nivolumab. The receptor set was obtained from a human donor with classical Hodgkin lymphoma.

The chain combines TRBV7-2 with TRBJ2-1, with D hard to call. The CDR3 extends over 12 amino acids. Trimming took 5 bases from V and 8 from J, leaving 10 bases between them. Per germline, CDR1 SGHTA and CDR2 FQGNSA. CDR3 DNA: TGTGCCAGCAGCCAACCCGGGTATGAGCAGTTCTTC. Translating gives CASSQPGYEQFF.

The rearrangement uses TRBV2 and TRBJ2-5; D gene ambiguous. CDR1 is SNHLY and CDR2 is FYNNEI in the germline V gene. This CDR3 contains 14 residues. Trimming pared 3 bases from V and 1 base from J, leaving 9 bases between. In DNA form, the CDR3 reads TGTGCCAGCAGTGATAACAGCCGCCAAGAGACCCAGTACTTC. Translated: CASSDNSRQETQYF.

J is TRBJ2-7 and V is TRBV12-5, with TRBD1 matching over 7 bases. The junction had 8 bases not matched to a gene; V was cut back by 7 bases and J by 5 bases. CDR1 is LGHNT and CDR2 is FRNRAP in the germline V gene. The length of the CDR3 is 13 residues. CDR3 DNA sequence: TGTGCTAGTGCTACCGGGACAGACAACGAGCAGTACTTC. Its protein product is CASATGTDNEQYF.

V gene TRBV2 combines with J gene TRBJ2-3; D remains ambiguous. The CDR3 loop spans 13 amino acids. V dropped 3 bases and J dropped 8 bases, with 12 bases sitting between them. Germline assignment: CDR1 SNHLY and CDR2 FYNNEI. This CDR3 reads CASSDSLGSTQYF. The CDR3 DNA sequence: TGTGCCAGCAGTGACAGTCTCGGCAGTACGCAGTATTTT.

The genes are TRBV7-3 and TRBJ1-2; TRBD1 might be the D (5 bases). This CDR3 is 15 amino acids long. Germline CDR1 SGHTA, CDR2 FQGTGA. Trimming took off 0 bases at V and 7 bases at J, with 15 bases between the two ends. Written as DNA, the CDR3 is TGTGCCAGCAGCTTAACCCCCGGGACCGGTAGTGGCTACACCTTC. Translated: CASSLTPGTGSGYTF.

The J gene is TRBJ1-1, the V gene TRBV28, with 8 positions matching TRBD1. V was clipped by 3 bases and J by 5 bases; unmatched bases: 8. The CDR3 is made up of 15 amino acids. Germline values: CDR1 MDHEN, CDR2 SYDVKM. The CDR3 bases are TGTGCCAGCAGTTTGCCGGACAGGGAAGGAACTGAAGCTTTCTTT. This encodes CASSLPDREGTEAFF.

The chain recombines TRBV5-1 with TRBJ2-1; D possibly corresponds to TRBD1 (6 bases). The germline V and J ends were trimmed by 0 bases and 8 bases, with 15 bases remaining between them. The CDR3 covers 15 residues. Looked up from germline, CDR1 is SGHRS and CDR2 is YFSETQ. The CDR3, as DNA: TGCGCCAGCAGCTTGGATATACAGGGCTGGGATGAGCAGTTCTTC. This codes for CASSLDIQGWDEQFF.

The chain couples TRBV9 to TRBJ2-5; 8 positions agree with TRBD1. Germline V gene data show CDR1 as SGDLS and CDR2 as YYNGEE. CDR3 length equals 14 residues. V lost 3 bases and J lost 4; bases outside the gene matches: 5. CDR3 amino acids: CASSALDRVETQYF. The CDR3 DNA sequence: TGTGCCAGCAGCGCCTTGGACAGGGTAGAGACCCAGTACTTC.

The CDR3 here is CASSYLTGFTYEQYF. CDR3 nucleotide sequence: TGTGCCAGCAGTTACCTTACAGGCTTCACCTACGAGCAGTACTTC. The chain links TRBV6-6 to TRBJ2-7; TRBD1 is a possible D gene (5 bases). This CDR3 is built from 15 residues. CDR1 MNHNY and CDR2 SVGAGI come from the germline V gene (reference sequence). V was clipped by 2 bases and J by 2 bases, with 13 bases between them.

This rearrangement joins TRBV7-8 to TRBJ2-5, with D uncertain. Trimming cost V 1 base and J 1 base, with 7 bases left between them. This CDR3 has 14 residues. CDR1 SGHVS and CDR2 FQNEAQ come from the germline V gene. CDR3 DNA: TGTGCCAGCAGCTTAGGGGGATTCCAAGAGACCCAGTACTTC. It yields the protein CASSLGGFQETQYF.

This clone was counted between two and nine times. The J gene is TRBJ2-1, the V gene TRBV29-1; 9 bases agree with TRBD2. This CDR3 is built from 16 residues. Germline CDR1 reads SQVTM; CDR2 reads ANQGSEA. The junction had 11 bases not matched to a gene; V was cut back by 2 bases and J by 6 bases. CDR3 region: CSVETQSAGGPNEQFF. CDR3 nucleotides: TGCAGCGTTGAAACCCAGTCCGCGGGGGGGCCCAATGAGCAGTTCTTC.

This rearrangement joins TRBV9 to TRBJ2-1, with TRBD2 matching over 8 bases. The CDR3 spans 16 residues. CDR1 SGDLS and CDR2 YYNGEE come from the germline V gene. J was trimmed by 2 bases and V by 0 bases; bases with no gene match: 4. CDR3: CASSVAQLAAYNEQFF. DNA of the CDR3: TGTGCCAGCAGCGTAGCCCAACTAGCGGCCTACAATGAGCAGTTCTTC.

The chain uses TRBV15 and TRBJ1-5, with TRBD1 identical over 8 bases. The junction had 7 bases not matched to a gene; V was cut back by 5 bases and J by 1 base. The CDR3 has 16 amino acids. Germline assignment: CDR1 LNHNV and CDR2 YYDKDF (reference sequence). The CDR3 here is CATSEDRAESNQPQHF. CDR3 bases: TGTGCCACCAGCGAGGACAGGGCCGAGAGCAATCAGCCCCAGCATTTT.

The J gene is TRBJ2-3, the V gene TRBV11-3, with 7 positions matching TRBD1. V lost 5 bases and J lost 1; bases outside the gene matches: 9. Germline V CDR1 and CDR2: SGHNT, YENEEA. The CDR3 loop spans 16 amino acids. The CDR3 DNA reads TGTGCCAGCAGCCGCACACGGGACAGCCGCACAGATACGCAGTATTTT. It encodes CASSRTRDSRTDTQYF. The full variable domain, completed using reference TRBV11-3 and TRBJ2-3, is EAGVVQSPRYKIIEKKQPVAFWCNPISGHNTLYWYLQNLGQGPELLIRYENEEAVDDSQLPKDRFSAERLKGVDSTLKIQPAELGDSAVYLCASSRTRDSRTDTQYFGPGTRLTVL.

The chain carries TRBV28 and TRBJ2-7; D remains unclear. CDR3 length equals 13 residues. Germline values: CDR1 MDHEN, CDR2 SYDVKM. The V end lost 5 bases, the J end lost 5 bases, and 13 bases lay between the germline ends. This chain's CDR3 is CASSPGRWDEQYF. DNA for the CDR3: TGTGCCAGCAGTCCTGGTAGGTGGGACGAGCAGTACTTC.

The genes are TRBV5-4 and TRBJ2-7; D is perhaps TRBD1 (5 bases). V lost 0 bases, J lost 3 bases, and 13 bases lay in between. CDR3 length: 15 amino acids. Germline-derived CDR1 and CDR2 are SGHNT and YYREEE (reference sequence). The CDR3 region is CASSLEGAPHYEQYF. CDR3 nucleotide sequence: TGTGCCAGCAGCTTGGAAGGGGCCCCACACTACGAGCAGTACTTC.

The DNA of the CDR3 is TGCAGCGTTAAAAAGACGGCGGGACAGGGGGGCTTAGGAGACGAGCAGTACTTC. This codes for CSVKKTAGQGGLGDEQYF. V usage is TRBV29-1 and J usage is TRBJ2-7, with TRBD1 matching over 11 bases. Germline CDR1 and CDR2: SQVTM and ANQGSEA. CDR3 length: 18 amino acids. Trimming took 5 bases from V and 5 from J; bases not matched to a gene: 20.

This chain links TRBV4-3 with TRBJ2-5; TRBD2 matches at 8 bases. Germline CDR1 LGHNA, CDR2 YSLEER. This CDR3 has 15 residues. V shed 5 bases and J 1 base; nucleotides not matched to a gene: 6. CDR3 protein: CASSGSLAVQETQYF. DNA of the CDR3: TGCGCCAGCAGCGGTTCACTAGCGGTCCAAGAGACCCAGTACTTC.

The CDR3 bases are TGTGCCAGCAGCTTAGAGGGGCCGGTTAATGAAAAACTGTTTTTT. Translation gives CASSLEGPVNEKLFF. The V and J genes are TRBV7-3 and TRBJ1-4; D is perhaps TRBD1 (5 bases). This CDR3 is 15 amino acids long. Trimming shortened V by 2 bases and J by 4 bases, and 11 bases separated the two germline ends. The germline CDR1 and CDR2 sequences are SGHTA and FQGTGA.

The chain employs TRBV6-1 and TRBJ2-7; TRBD2 agrees at 8 bases. V dropped 6 bases and J dropped 3; count of bases not matched to a gene: 7. Germline V lookup: CDR1 MNHNS, CDR2 SASEGT. There are 14 residues in the CDR3. CDR3 coding DNA: TGTGCCAGCAGACCCGGGGGGGCCAGCTACGAGCAGTACTTC. Its translation is CASRPGGASYEQYF.

The table lists this clone with a count of one. The chain combines TRBV19 with TRBJ1-2, with 7 nucleotides matching TRBD1. The CDR3 loop spans 14 amino acids. V lost 7 bases and J lost 4; bases outside the gene matches: 9. Germline loops: CDR1 LNHDA, CDR2 SQIVND (reference sequence). The CDR3 sequence is CASTRQGVPYGYTF. The CDR3 bases are TGTGCCAGTACCCGGCAGGGGGTACCCTATGGCTACACCTTC.

The chain combines TRBV6-5 with TRBJ1-2; possibly TRBD1 for D (5 bases). Germline V gives CDR1 MNHEY, CDR2 SVGAGI. The CDR3 spans 13 residues. Trimming left V 5 bases short and J 5 bases short, with 12 bases between. The CDR3 here is CASSGALFYGYTF. Here the CDR3 DNA reads TGTGCCAGCAGTGGGGCCCTTTTTTATGGCTACACCTTC.

In DNA, the CDR3 is TGCGCCAGCAGCCAAGATCGGGACTACTACACTGAAGCTTTCTTT. Translation gives CASSQDRDYYTEAFF. V gene TRBV4-3 combines with J gene TRBJ1-1, with D possibly TRBD1 on 5 matching bases. Germline V gene sequence: CDR1 LGHNA, CDR2 YSLEER. This CDR3 is 15 amino acids long. The ends were cut back, 0 bases at V and 3 bases at J, with 11 bases in the middle.

This chain connects TRBV27 to TRBJ1-1, with D uncertain. The CDR3 covers 13 residues. V was shortened by 2 bases and J by 5 bases, with 9 bases between the two germline ends. CDR1 is MNHEY, CDR2 SMNVEV, per germline (reference sequence). The CDR3 nucleotides read TGTGCCAGCAGTTTACTTTCAAGAACTGAAGCTTTCTTT. This codes for CASSLLSRTEAFF.

The chain uses TRBV6-5 and TRBJ1-4; tentative D call: TRBD1 (5 bases). From germline, CDR1 is MNHEY and CDR2 SVGAGI. The V and J ends lost 0 bases and 5 bases respectively, with 10 bases between them. This CDR3 spans 15 amino acids. The CDR3 loop reads CASSYSSGGNEKLFF. The CDR3 DNA sequence: TGTGCCAGCAGTTACTCGAGTGGGGGGAATGAAAAACTGTTTTTT.

The chain recombines TRBV30 with TRBJ2-1; D gene ambiguous. This CDR3 contains 11 residues. The V and J ends lost 0 bases and 8 bases respectively, with 5 bases between them. CDR1 and CDR2 (germline): GTSNPN, SVGIG (reference sequence). CDR3 bases: TGTGCCTGGAGTGTACGAGATGAGCAGTTCTTC. It specifies CAWSVRDEQFF.

This chain uses TRBV28 with TRBJ1-1; no clear D. The CDR3 length is 13 residues. The germline CDR1 and CDR2 sequences are MDHEN and SYDVKM. Trimming removed 7 bases at V and 3 bases at J, with 12 bases between. This chain's CDR3 is CASTRRRDTEAFF. For the CDR3, the DNA is TGTGCCAGCACAAGGAGGAGAGACACTGAAGCTTTCTTT.

This clone is a singleton in its sample. CDR3 in amino acids: CASSPGQVFFYGYTF. The CDR3 coding sequence is TGTGCCAGCAGTCCGGGACAGGTTTTCTTTTATGGCTACACCTTC. The V call is TRBV6-5, the J call TRBJ1-2; 8 bases match TRBD1. The germline V gene encodes CDR1 MNHEY and CDR2 SVGAGI. The CDR3 contains 15 residues. The V and J ends lost 5 bases and 5 bases, in that order; junction bases with no gene match: 10.

The chain carries TRBV28 and TRBJ1-5, with D possibly TRBD1 on 5 matching bases. There are 16 residues in the CDR3. The germline V and J ends were trimmed by 10 bases and 2 bases, with 21 bases remaining between them. CDR1 and CDR2 (germline): MDHEN, SYDVKM. The DNA for the CDR3 is TGTGCCACCGTTACCCGGGGGGGGAATGGCAATCAGCCCCAGCATTTT. Encoded protein: CATVTRGGNGNQPQHF.